The 29 T cell receptor beta chains listed next were all sequenced from one sample in a study of blood T cell repertoires in COVID-19. Profiled with immunoSEQ multiplex PCR; TCRdb holds only in-frame clones, not every one. Altogether over 250,000 clones are present, approximately 91% being singletons, with the ten largest covering approximately 2%. Sequenced: peripheral blood. These TCRs come from a middle-aged man with acute or convalescent COVID-19.

The CDR3 here is CASRGPQGKGYGYTF. CDR3 coding DNA: TGTGCCAGCAGGGGCCCTCAGGGAAAAGGTTATGGCTACACCTTC. The rearrangement links TRBV9 to TRBJ1-2, with a tentative D call TRBD1 (5 bases). CDR3 length equals 15 residues. Trimming took 5 bases from V and 5 from J, leaving 19 bases between them. From germline, CDR1 is SGDLS and CDR2 YYNGEE.

The V gene is TRBV21-1, the J gene TRBJ2-2; TRBD1, the D gene given by the table, was not confirmed from the DNA. TRBV21-1 is a pseudogene. The CDR3 is 17 residues long. CDR3 nucleotides: TGTGCCAGCAGCAGCCCGGGACAGGGGGCTGGTGGCGGGGAGCTGTTTTTT. It yields the protein CASSSPGQGAGGGELFF.

This clone has only a few counts. The chain is built from TRBV4-1 and TRBJ1-5; D not resolved. The CDR3 is 15 amino acids. Trimming removed 1 base at V and 4 bases at J, with 11 bases between. Germline lookup yields CDR1 MGHRA and CDR2 YSYEKL. CDR3 bases: TGCGCCAGCAGCCAAGGGGCCGTCGATAATCAGCCCCAGCATTTT. It translates to CASSQGAVDNQPQHF.

V and J are TRBV10-3 and TRBJ2-3, with a tentative D call TRBD2 (6 bases). This CDR3 region has 15 residues. Between the trimmed V and J ends, which lost 10 bases and 1 base, there was a span of 18 bases. Germline V gives CDR1 ENHRY, CDR2 SYGVKD. CDR3 loop: CATDDRDFRTDTQYF. The CDR3 DNA follows: TGTGCCACCGATGACCGGGACTTCCGCACAGATACGCAGTATTTT.

This rearrangement joins TRBV12-3 or TRBV12-4 to TRBJ2-3; no reliable D call. V was clipped by 4 bases and J by 6 bases, with 11 bases between them. The CDR3 extends over 13 amino acids. This chain's CDR3 is CASSSTDWDTQYF. The CDR3 DNA follows: TGTGCCAGCAGTTCGACCGACTGGGATACGCAGTATTTT.

The CDR3 bases are TGCGCCAGCAGCCCCGGCGGGGGACTAGCGGGGGAAGAGACCCAGTACTTC. It is translated as CASSPGGGLAGEETQYF. The J gene is TRBJ2-5, the V gene TRBV5-1; 14 bases line up with TRBD2. V was clipped by 4 bases and J by 3 bases; unmatched bases: 8. CDR1 is SGHRS, CDR2 YFSETQ, per germline. This CDR3 contains 17 residues.

The chain links TRBV20-1 to TRBJ2-3; 8 nucleotides align to TRBD1. Germline V gene sequence: CDR1 DFQATT, CDR2 SNEGSKA (reference sequence). The V segment lost 3 bases and the J segment 1 base; nucleotides outside the gene matches: 15. The CDR3 totals 18 residues. The CDR3 reads CSASVPQGAVDGTDTQYF. The CDR3 nucleotides are TGCAGTGCTAGTGTTCCCCAGGGGGCAGTTGATGGCACAGATACGCAGTATTTT.

The genes are TRBV30 and TRBJ1-5; D gene unclear. CDR1 is GTSNPN, CDR2 SVGIG, per germline (reference sequence). The CDR3 consists of 13 residues. V shed 0 bases and J shed 5 bases, with 8 bases lying between them. CDR3 sequence: CAWSVRLDQPQHF. The CDR3 nucleotides read TGTGCCTGGAGTGTACGGTTGGATCAGCCCCAGCATTTT.

The chain links TRBV5-4 to TRBJ1-2; the D is unclear. Trimming took off 3 bases at V and 4 bases at J, with 13 bases between the two ends. Per germline, CDR1 SGHNT and CDR2 YYREEE (reference sequence). The CDR3 totals 14 residues. CDR3 region: CASSSGLRVYGYTF. The CDR3, as DNA: TGTGCCAGCAGCTCTGGGCTTCGAGTCTATGGCTACACCTTC.

The chain combines TRBV5-5 with TRBJ2-3; D is undetermined. Per germline, CDR1 SGHKS and CDR2 YYEKEE (reference sequence). V gave up 1 base and J gave up 2 bases, with 11 bases separating them. This CDR3 region has 15 residues. The CDR3 DNA sequence: TGTGCCAGCAGCTTGAGCCCCGGAGACACAGATACGCAGTATTTT. Its translation is CASSLSPGDTDTQYF.

The chain employs TRBV11-1 and TRBJ2-7; tentative D call: TRBD1 (6 bases). The length of the CDR3 is 16 residues. The V gene lost 4 bases and the J gene lost 6 bases, with 22 bases spanning the gap. The germline CDR1 and CDR2 sequences are SGHAT and FQDESV (reference sequence). In DNA form, the CDR3 reads TGTGCCAGCAGCTCCGGACAGCTCTACTCCCCGGGCGAGCAGTACTTC. It is translated as CASSSGQLYSPGEQYF.

V is TRBV5-6 and J is TRBJ1-3; TRBD1 might be the D (5 bases). Per germline, CDR1 SGHDT and CDR2 YYEEEE. V shed 4 bases and J shed 5 bases, with 19 bases lying between them. This CDR3 spans 16 amino acids. CDR3 amino acids: CASSPSGGGDRNTIYF. In DNA, the CDR3 is TGTGCCAGCAGCCCCAGCGGGGGGGGAGACCGAAACACCATATATTTT.

J is TRBJ2-7 and V is TRBV2, with TRBD1 matching 8 bases. V gave up 4 bases and J gave up 0 bases; unmatched junction bases: 8. The length of the CDR3 is 16 residues. Per germline, CDR1 SNHLY and CDR2 FYNNEI. CDR3 nucleotide sequence: TGTGCCAGCAGTGCTCAGGGGGCAACCCTCTCCTACGAGCAGTACTTC. Its translation is CASSAQGATLSYEQYF.

The V and J genes are TRBV7-6 and TRBJ2-7, with 9 positions matching TRBD1. With 5 bases clipped from V and 5 bases from J, the junction kept 4 bases outside the gene matches. There are 13 residues in the CDR3. In germline, CDR1 is SGHVS, CDR2 FNYEAQ. As DNA, the CDR3 is TGTGCCAGCAGCGGGGACAGGGCGGACGAGCAGTACTTC. Translated, it gives CASSGDRADEQYF.

The chain employs TRBV11-3 and TRBJ1-1; 11 bases agree with TRBD1. The CDR3 is made up of 15 amino acids. The junction had 7 bases not matched to a gene; V was cut back by 5 bases and J by 5 bases. The germline gives CDR1 SGHNT, CDR2 YENEEA. The CDR3 region has the DNA TGTGCCAGCAGCCAGACCGGACAGGGGGCGACTGAAGCTTTCTTT. Encoded protein: CASSQTGQGATEAFF.

The gene calls are TRBV30 and TRBJ2-3; 10 bases map to TRBD2. The CDR3 runs to 16 residues. Germline loops: CDR1 GTSNPN, CDR2 SVGIG (reference sequence). The trim removed 5 bases at V and 8 bases at J, leaving 16 bases unmatched. The DNA of the CDR3 is TGTGCCTGGGCCCCTCCGCCTCTAGCGGGGGCCGCTACGCAGTATTTT. Its translation is CAWAPPPLAGAATQYF. Drawing the rest from reference TRBV30 and TRBJ2-3, the complete variable domain is SQTIHQWPATLVQPVGSPLSLECTVEGTSNPNLYWYRQAAGRGLQLLFYSVGIGQISSEVPQNLSASRPQDRQFILSSKKLLLSDSGFYLCAWAPPPLAGAATQYFGPGTRLTVL.

The sample holds a few counts of this clone. The chain uses TRBV2 and TRBJ2-5; TRBD2 is a possible D gene (6 bases). CDR3 length: 16 amino acids. Germline lookup yields CDR1 SNHLY and CDR2 FYNNEI. The V end was cut by 6 bases, the J end by 5 bases, with 22 bases between. The CDR3 sequence is CASRRDRNSAHETQYF. CDR3 in DNA: TGTGCCAGCAGGCGGGACCGCAATTCCGCCCACGAGACCCAGTACTTC.

The chain joins TRBV3-1 (or the pseudogene TRBV3-2) to TRBJ1-1; 9 bases map to TRBD1. This CDR3 has 15 amino acids. V trimming: 5 bases; J trimming: 7 bases; junction bases outside the gene matches: 11. Germline CDR1 LGHDT, CDR2 YNNKEL (reference sequence). CDR3 amino acids: CASSSVSGQGHEAFF. The CDR3 coding sequence is TGTGCCAGCAGCAGCGTATCGGGACAGGGCCATGAAGCTTTCTTT.

This clone was observed a handful of times. V and J are TRBV4-2 and TRBJ1-4; D may be TRBD1 (5 bases). The V end lost 4 bases, the J end lost 4 bases, and 10 bases lay between the germline ends. This CDR3 comprises 14 residues. The germline CDR1 and CDR2 sequences are LGHNA and YNFKEQ. CDR3 sequence (DNA): TGTGCCAGCAGCCTCGGGGGGAATAATGAAAAACTGTTTTTT. Translated: CASSLGGNNEKLFF.

The chain is built from TRBV6-1 and TRBJ2-3; D may be TRBD1 (7 bases). Germline loops: CDR1 MNHNS, CDR2 SASEGT. Trimming stripped 2 bases from V and 6 bases from J, with 21 bases between. The CDR3 extends over 17 amino acids. CDR3 residues: CASSETRGAPRVDTQYF. CDR3 in DNA: TGTGCCAGCAGTGAAACCAGGGGGGCCCCTCGGGTGGATACGCAGTATTTT.

This clone was seen a single time. The rearrangement links TRBV2 to TRBJ1-5; possible D gene TRBD1, 6 bases. Trimming removed 0 bases at V and 7 bases at J, with 10 bases between. The CDR3 covers 14 residues. Germline V gene sequence: CDR1 SNHLY, CDR2 FYNNEI. This CDR3 reads CASSEAQGTQPQHF. The DNA for the CDR3 is TGTGCCAGCAGTGAAGCGCAGGGGACCCAGCCCCAGCATTTT.

Comment on this clone: A single base separates this from a much larger clone, so it may be a read error. Other DNA sequences in this specimen translate into the identical CDR3. This chain links TRBV6-4 with TRBJ2-3; a weak D match, TRBD1 (5 bases). Germline V CDR1 and CDR2: MRHNA, SNTAGT. The CDR3 covers 13 residues. V was pared by 8 bases and J by 3 bases, with 12 bases between. The DNA for the CDR3 is TGTGCCAGCGGGGCAGGGCATACAGATACGCAGTATTTT. This gives the protein CASGAGHTDTQYF.

The chain carries TRBV11-2 and TRBJ2-2; D unclear. This CDR3 comprises 12 residues. The ends were cut back, 3 bases at V and 6 bases at J, with 5 bases in the middle. CDR1 and CDR2 (germline): SGHAT, FQNNGV. The CDR3 loop is CASSFNPGELFF. In DNA form, the CDR3 reads TGTGCCAGCAGCTTTAATCCCGGGGAGCTGTTTTTT.

The chain is built from TRBV30 and TRBJ2-2, with a possible D match to TRBD1 (5 bases). V was clipped by 4 bases and J by 2 bases, with 8 bases between them. The germline V gene has CDR1 GTSNPN and CDR2 SVGIG (reference sequence). The CDR3 runs to 13 residues. This CDR3 reads CAWNRRNTGELFF. The DNA for the CDR3 is TGTGCCTGGAACAGGAGAAACACCGGGGAGCTGTTTTTT.

The chain carries TRBV5-8 and TRBJ1-2, with 8 bases aligning to TRBD1. This CDR3 is 12 amino acids long. Germline lookup yields CDR1 SGHTS and CDR2 YDEGEE. Trimming removed 4 bases from V and 8 bases from J; junction bases left unmatched: 4. The CDR3 loop is CASSGQGWGYTF. The CDR3 nucleotides read TGTGCCAGCAGCGGACAGGGATGGGGCTACACCTTC.

The chain combines TRBV7-3 with TRBJ2-2; tentative D call: TRBD1 (6 bases). V lost 8 bases, J lost 5 bases, and 15 bases lay in between. From germline, CDR1 is SGHTA and CDR2 FQGTGA. The CDR3 sequence is 14 residues long. The CDR3 is CASGPGVGTGELFF. The CDR3 DNA follows: TGTGCCAGCGGCCCAGGGGTGGGAACCGGGGAGCTGTTTTTT.

V usage is TRBV6-4 and J usage is TRBJ2-6; 9 positions match TRBD1. The germline gives CDR1 MRHNA, CDR2 SNTAGT. The CDR3 totals 19 residues. The V segment lost 5 bases and the J segment 1 base; nucleotides outside the gene matches: 12. The DNA of the CDR3 is TGTGCCAGCAGTCCCTTTAGGGGACAGGGAATGTCTGGGGCCAACGTCCTGACTTTC. Amino acids: CASSPFRGQGMSGANVLTF.

The rearrangement links TRBV19 to TRBJ1-5, with TRBD1 matching 8 bases. This CDR3 region has 14 residues. In germline, CDR1 is LNHDA, CDR2 SQIVND (reference sequence). Trimming removed 6 bases from V and 7 bases from J; junction bases left unmatched: 8. CDR3 in DNA: TGTGCCAGTAGCCCGACAGGGGTAAACCAGCCCCAGCATTTT. This gives the protein CASSPTGVNQPQHF.

This clone was observed a handful of times. The chain couples TRBV30 to TRBJ1-2, with 9 bases fitting TRBD1. The CDR3 is 13 amino acids. The germline V gene encodes CDR1 GTSNPN and CDR2 SVGIG (reference sequence). V was pared by 4 bases and J by 4 bases, with 4 bases of the junction left unmatched. This chain's CDR3 is CAWTGQGSYGYTF. The DNA for the CDR3 is TGTGCCTGGACAGGACAGGGGTCCTATGGCTACACCTTC.